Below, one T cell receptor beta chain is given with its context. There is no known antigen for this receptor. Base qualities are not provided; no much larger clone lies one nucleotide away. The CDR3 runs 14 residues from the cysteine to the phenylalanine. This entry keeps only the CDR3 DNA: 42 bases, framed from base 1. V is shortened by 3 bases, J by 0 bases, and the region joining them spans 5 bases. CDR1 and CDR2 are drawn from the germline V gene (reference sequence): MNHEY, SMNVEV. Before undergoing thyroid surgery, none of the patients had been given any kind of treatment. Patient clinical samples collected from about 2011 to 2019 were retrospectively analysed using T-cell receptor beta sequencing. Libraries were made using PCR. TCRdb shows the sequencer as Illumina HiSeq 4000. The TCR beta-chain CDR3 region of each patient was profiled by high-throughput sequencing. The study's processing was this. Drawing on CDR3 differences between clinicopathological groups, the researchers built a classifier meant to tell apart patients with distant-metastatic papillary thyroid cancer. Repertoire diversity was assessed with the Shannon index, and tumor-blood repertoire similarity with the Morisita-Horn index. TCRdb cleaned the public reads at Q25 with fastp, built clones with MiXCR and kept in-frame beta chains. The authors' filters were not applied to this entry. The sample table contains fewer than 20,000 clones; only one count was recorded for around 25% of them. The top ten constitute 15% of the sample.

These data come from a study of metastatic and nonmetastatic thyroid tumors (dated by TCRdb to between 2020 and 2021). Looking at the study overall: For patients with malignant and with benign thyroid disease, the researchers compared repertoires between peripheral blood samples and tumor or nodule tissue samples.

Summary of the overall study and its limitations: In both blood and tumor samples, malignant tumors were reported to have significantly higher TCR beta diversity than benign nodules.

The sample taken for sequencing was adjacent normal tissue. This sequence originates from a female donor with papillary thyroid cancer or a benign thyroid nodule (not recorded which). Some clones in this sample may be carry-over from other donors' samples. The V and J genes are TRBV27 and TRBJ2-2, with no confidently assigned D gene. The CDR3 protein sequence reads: CASSFQSNTGELFF. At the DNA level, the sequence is TGTGCCAGCAGTTTCCAGTCGAACACCGGGGAGCTGTTTTTT.